What follows are 22 T cell receptor beta chains derived from one specimen sequenced in a study of blood T cell repertoires in COVID-19. The method was immunoSEQ multiplex PCR; TCRdb's version includes in-frame clones alone and lacks a portion of them. The data show tens of thousands of clones, with around 87% seen just once and around 4% held by the top ten. Sequenced input: peripheral blood. The receptor set was obtained from a woman aged 80 or older with active or convalescent COVID-19.

This clone was picked up one time. The V call is TRBV6-1, the J call TRBJ1-1, with TRBD1 identical over 7 bases. Trimming took 3 bases from V and 3 from J; bases not matched to a gene: 1. The CDR3 spans 13 residues. CDR1 MNHNS and CDR2 SASEGT come from the germline V gene. CDR3 in DNA: TGTGCCAGCAGTGACAGGGGGTACACTGAAGCTTTCTTT. It yields the protein CASSDRGYTEAFF.

J is TRBJ2-7 and V is TRBV5-1; D is uncertain. The CDR3 sequence is 14 residues long. Per the germline V gene, CDR1 is SGHRS and CDR2 is YFSETQ. Deletions cut 0 bases from V and 0 bases from J, with 7 bases between. CDR3 in amino acids: CASSLGRSSYEQYF. The DNA for the CDR3 is TGCGCCAGCAGCTTGGGACGGAGCTCCTACGAGCAGTACTTC.

The genes are TRBV7-8 and TRBJ2-2; 7 positions agree with TRBD2. The CDR3 spans 14 residues. Losses at the gene ends were 1 base for V and 6 bases for J; bases not matched to a gene: 2. Germline assignment: CDR1 SGHVS and CDR2 FQNEAQ. CDR3 in DNA: TGTGCCAGCAGCTTAGTTGGGGGGGCCGGGGAGCTGTTTTTT. This codes for CASSLVGGAGELFF.

In this sample, this clone is medium-sized. The V and J genes are TRBV7-8 and TRBJ1-4, with a possible D match to TRBD1 (6 bases). CDR1 SGHVS and CDR2 FQNEAQ come from the germline V gene. Trimming left V 5 bases short and J 1 base short, with 11 bases between. CDR3 size: 15 residues. Here the CDR3 DNA reads TGTGCCAGCAGCATCCTCAGGGGAACTAATGAAAAACTGTTTTTT. Its translation: CASSILRGTNEKLFF.

This rearrangement joins TRBV4-3 to TRBJ2-2; 14 positions agree with TRBD2. Germline V lookup: CDR1 LGHNA, CDR2 YSLEER. The ends lost 4 bases at V and 8 bases at J; junction bases unmatched: 12. The CDR3 loop spans 18 amino acids. The CDR3 DNA reads TGCGCCAGCAGCCCCCGACTAGCGGGAGGGACGGGAGTGGGGGAGCTGTTTTTT. Its translation: CASSPRLAGGTGVGELFF.

V usage is TRBV5-1 and J usage is TRBJ2-7, with 16 bases that match TRBD2. J gave up 1 base and V 3 bases, and 7 bases lay outside the gene matches. Germline V gene sequence: CDR1 SGHRS, CDR2 YFSETQ. CDR3 size: 18 residues. The CDR3 here is CASSSGLAGGPVSYEQYF. CDR3 DNA sequence: TGCGCCAGCAGCTCGGGACTAGCGGGAGGGCCAGTTTCCTACGAGCAGTACTTC.

This chain uses TRBV27 with TRBJ2-7; possibly TRBD2 for D (6 bases). This CDR3 region has 13 residues. The V and J ends lost 6 bases and 5 bases respectively, with 14 bases between them. Germline V gives CDR1 MNHEY, CDR2 SMNVEV (reference sequence). The CDR3 sequence: CASRGGGYHEQYF. The CDR3 DNA reads as TGTGCCAGCAGGGGAGGCGGGTACCACGAGCAGTACTTC.

The chain is built from TRBV5-4 and TRBJ2-1; 8 bases map to TRBD2. Per the germline V gene, CDR1 is SGHNT and CDR2 is YYREEE (reference sequence). The CDR3 covers 15 residues. The V segment lost 4 bases and the J segment 3 bases; nucleotides outside the gene matches: 6. The CDR3 DNA follows: TGTGCCAGCAGCCCCGGCGGGACTAGCTACAATGAGCAGTTCTTC. The encoded protein is CASSPGGTSYNEQFF.

The chain recombines TRBV28 with TRBJ2-1; 9 bases agree with TRBD2. Trimming at V came to 7 bases and at J to 8 bases, leaving 6 bases not matched to a gene. Germline V lookup: CDR1 MDHEN, CDR2 SYDVKM. The CDR3 extends over 13 amino acids. The CDR3 reads CASTSGVGDEQFF. The CDR3 nucleotides are TGTGCCAGCACTAGCGGGGTTGGGGATGAGCAGTTCTTC.

The count of this clone is one. The chain uses TRBV28 and TRBJ1-2, with D maybe TRBD1 (5 bases). The germline V gene encodes CDR1 MDHEN and CDR2 SYDVKM. The CDR3 has 14 residues. Trimming took 6 bases from V and 4 from J, leaving 15 bases between them. The CDR3, as DNA: TGTGCCAGCAGCCCCTCGACAGTGAGCTATGGCTACACCTTC. This codes for CASSPSTVSYGYTF.

The CDR3 DNA sequence: TGTGCCACCCGGGGGACTAGCGGGAGCAATGAGCAGTTCTTC. Protein sequence: CATRGTSGSNEQFF. The chain uses TRBV15 and TRBJ2-1, with 14 nucleotides matching TRBD2. The CDR3 totals 14 residues. Trimming took 8 bases from V and 6 from J; bases not matched to a gene: 3. Germline assignment: CDR1 LNHNV and CDR2 YYDKDF (reference sequence). The entire variable domain, with the rest obtained from reference TRBV15 and TRBJ2-1, is as follows: DAMVIQNPRYQVTQFGKPVTLSCSQTLNHNVMYWYQQKSSQAPKLLFHYYDKDFNNEADTPDNFQSRRPNTSFCFLDIRSPGLGDTAMYLCATRGTSGSNEQFFGPGTRLTVL.

The chain joins TRBV5-6 to TRBJ2-7; perhaps TRBD1 as D (5 bases). CDR1 and CDR2 from the germline V gene are SGHDT and YYEEEE. This CDR3 is 14 amino acids long. V was clipped by 2 bases and J by 5 bases, with 14 bases between them. CDR3 sequence reads: CASSFYRTGNEQYF. The DNA of the CDR3 is TGTGCCAGCAGCTTCTATCGTACAGGCAACGAGCAGTACTTC. Based on the CDR3 plus reference TRBV5-6 and TRBJ2-7, the full variable domain is DAGVTQSPTHLIKTRGQQVTLRCSPKSGHDTVSWYQQALGQGPQFIFQYYEEEERQRGNFPDRFSGHQFPNYSSELNVNALLLGDSALYLCASSFYRTGNEQYFGPGTRLTVT.

The rearrangement joins TRBV7-2 to TRBJ1-1; 7 nucleotides line up with TRBD1. V dropped 6 bases and J dropped 1; count of bases not matched to a gene: 8. The CDR3 is 15 amino acids. Germline V CDR1 and CDR2: SGHTA, FQGNSA. CDR3 amino acids: CASSRGQIQNTEAFF. The CDR3 nucleotides are TGTGCCAGCAGTCGGGGACAGATTCAGAACACTGAAGCTTTCTTT. The full variable domain, completed using reference TRBV7-2 and TRBJ1-1, is GAGVSQSPSNKVTEKGKDVELRCDPISGHTALYWYRQSLGQGLEFLIYFQGNSAPDKSGLPSDRFSAERTGGSVSTLTIQRTQQEDSAVYLCASSRGQIQNTEAFFGQGTRLTVV.

This clone is a singleton in its sample. For the CDR3, the DNA is TGCGCCAGCAGCTTGTCGAGGGTGAACACTGAAGCTTTCTTT. Amino acid sequence: CASSLSRVNTEAFF. The chain is built from TRBV5-1 and TRBJ1-1, with D hard to call. The CDR3 has 14 residues. The V and J ends lost 1 base and 0 bases respectively, with 7 bases between them. CDR1 and CDR2 (germline): SGHRS, YFSETQ.

The chain is built from TRBV19 and TRBJ1-4; the match to TRBD1 covers 7 bases. The V segment lost 3 bases and the J segment 6 bases; nucleotides outside the gene matches: 4. This CDR3 comprises 14 residues. Per the germline V gene, CDR1 is LNHDA and CDR2 is SQIVND (reference sequence). The CDR3 loop reads CASSIQGGYEKLFF. The CDR3 coding sequence is TGTGCCAGTAGTATCCAGGGGGGATATGAAAAACTGTTTTTT.

The chain carries TRBV15 and TRBJ1-2, with a tentative D call TRBD1 (6 bases). CDR1 is LNHNV and CDR2 is YYDKDF in the germline V gene (reference sequence). The ends were cut back, 5 bases at V and 4 bases at J, with 23 bases in the middle. The CDR3 runs 17 residues. CDR3 nucleotide sequence: TGTGCCACCAGCGAACTAACGGGACAAACGTCGGGCTATGGCTACACCTTC. Its translation is CATSELTGQTSGYGYTF.

The chain recombines TRBV6-5 with TRBJ2-1, with TRBD2 identical over 8 bases. The CDR3 is 15 residues long. Trimming at V came to 10 bases and at J to 7 bases, leaving 15 bases not matched to a gene. In germline, CDR1 is MNHEY, CDR2 SVGAGI. This CDR3 is CATVSTGGPGNEQFF. DNA for the CDR3: TGTGCCACTGTTTCCACGGGAGGGCCGGGTAATGAGCAGTTCTTC.

The chain couples TRBV28 to TRBJ1-1; TRBD1 matches at 8 bases. The ends lost 7 bases at V and 4 bases at J; junction bases unmatched: 5. CDR3 length: 13 amino acids. Germline CDR1 and CDR2: MDHEN and SYDVKM. DNA for the CDR3: TGTGCCAGCAAACAGGGGGGGGGCACTGAAGCTTTCTTT. This codes for CASKQGGGTEAFF.

V gene TRBV5-8 combines with J gene TRBJ2-5; a weak D match, TRBD2 (5 bases). This CDR3 spans 13 amino acids. V was trimmed by 0 bases and J by 4 bases, leaving 7 bases between them. Germline CDR1 SGHTS, CDR2 YDEGEE. CDR3 region: CASSLGESETQYF. The CDR3 coding sequence is TGTGCCAGCAGCTTGGGGGAGTCAGAGACCCAGTACTTC.

V gene TRBV9 combines with J gene TRBJ2-7; 8 positions agree with TRBD1. This CDR3 has 15 amino acids. Germline V gene lookup returns CDR1 SGDLS and CDR2 YYNGEE. Trimming cost V 4 bases and J 1 base; bases outside gene matches: 7. The CDR3: CASSPRTGFSYEQYF. CDR3 nucleotide sequence: TGTGCCAGCAGCCCCCGGACAGGGTTTTCCTACGAGCAGTACTTC. The whole variable domain, filled in from reference TRBV9 and TRBJ2-7, reads DSGVTQTPKHLITATGQRVTLRCSPRSGDLSVYWYQQSLDQGLQFLIQYYNGEERAKGNILERFSAQQFPDLHSELNLSSLELGDSALYFCASSPRTGFSYEQYFGPGTRLTVT.

The chain couples TRBV29-1 to TRBJ2-1; 16 nucleotides line up with TRBD2. The CDR3 has 14 amino acids. V gave up 6 bases and J gave up 7 bases; unmatched junction bases: 3. Germline assignment: CDR1 SQVTM and CDR2 ANQGSEA. The CDR3 spells CSVGLAGGFNEQFF. CDR3 DNA: TGCAGCGTGGGACTAGCGGGAGGGTTTAATGAGCAGTTCTTC.

This sequence joins TRBV19 and TRBJ1-2; D may be TRBD1 (5 bases). Trimming left V 1 base short and J 2 bases short, with 11 bases between. Germline CDR1 LNHDA, CDR2 SQIVND (reference sequence). This CDR3 contains 15 residues. The CDR3 DNA sequence: TGTGCCAGTAGTATAGTGACAGTGGGGAACTATGGCTACACCTTC. Encoded protein: CASSIVTVGNYGYTF.